These 2 T cell receptor beta chains were sequenced from one sample in a study of blood T cell repertoires in COVID-19 (TCRdb year 2020). Library method: the immunoSEQ multiplex PCR assay. This immuneACCESS table, as held by TCRdb, lists in-frame sequences with V and J called but not all clones. Of the missing ones, under half trace to an unresolved V gene in checked studies; the others have no known cause. A total of nearly 350,000 clones appear in this sample, around nine tenths of them only once. The leading ten clones occupy around 3.5% of the sample. The sequencing input was peripheral blood. The origin of the receptors is a woman between 18 and 29 years old who had recovered from COVID-19.

To note about this clone: Other DNA sequences from this sample encode an identical CDR3 as well. The V call is TRBV5-4, the J call TRBJ1-1; TRBD1 matches at 10 bases. Per the germline V gene, CDR1 is SGHNT and CDR2 is YYREEE (reference sequence). The CDR3 covers 14 residues. J gave up 4 bases and V 3 bases, and 3 bases lay outside the gene matches. As DNA, the CDR3 is TGTGCCAGCAGCTGGGACAGGGGATCCACTGAAGCTTTCTTT. This encodes CASSWDRGSTEAFF. The full variable domain, rest sourced from reference TRBV5-4 and TRBJ1-1, is ETGVTQSPTHLIKTRGQQVTLRCSSQSGHNTVSWYQQALGQGPQFIFQYYREEENGRGNFPPRFSGLQFPNYSSELNVNALELDDSALYLCASSWDRGSTEAFFGQGTRLTVV.

The rearrangement links TRBV7-2 to TRBJ2-1; a weak D match, TRBD2 (5 bases). The CDR3 is 14 residues long. Germline-derived CDR1 and CDR2 are SGHTA and FQGNSA. V was clipped by 4 bases and J by 4 bases, with 11 bases between them. The chain's CDR3 is CASSSEAWYNEQFF. As DNA, the CDR3 is TGTGCCAGCAGCTCGGAGGCGTGGTACAATGAGCAGTTCTTC.